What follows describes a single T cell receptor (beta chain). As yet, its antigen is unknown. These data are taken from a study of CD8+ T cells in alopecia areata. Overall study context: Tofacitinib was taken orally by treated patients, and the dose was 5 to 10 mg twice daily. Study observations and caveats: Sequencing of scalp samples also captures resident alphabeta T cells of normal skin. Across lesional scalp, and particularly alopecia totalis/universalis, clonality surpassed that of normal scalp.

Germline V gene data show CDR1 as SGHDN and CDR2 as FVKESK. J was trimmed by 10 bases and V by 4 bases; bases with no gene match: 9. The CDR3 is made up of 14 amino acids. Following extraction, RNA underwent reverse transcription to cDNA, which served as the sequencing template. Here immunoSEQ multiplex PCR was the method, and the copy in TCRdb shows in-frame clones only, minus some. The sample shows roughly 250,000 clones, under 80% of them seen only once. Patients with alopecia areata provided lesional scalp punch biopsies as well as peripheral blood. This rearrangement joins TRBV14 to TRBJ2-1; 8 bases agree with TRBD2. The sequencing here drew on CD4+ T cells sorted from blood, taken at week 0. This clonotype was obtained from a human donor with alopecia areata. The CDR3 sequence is CASSPTGGSREQFF. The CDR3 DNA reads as TGTGCCAGCAGCCCCACGGGAGGGTCGAGGGAGCAGTTCTTC.